This entry lists 2 T cell receptor beta chains sequenced from one sample in a study of early T cells in non-severe SARS-CoV-2 infection. TCRdb passed the 5' RACE reads through MiXCR, listing each CDR3 protein once. Here the sample spans 50,000 to 65,000 distinct CDR3 sequences, around 12% being singletons. The specimen was whole blood. These receptors were obtained from an adult who was a healthcare worker with PCR-confirmed SARS-CoV-2 infection or an uninfected control (not recorded which).

This clonotype was picked up one time. The rearrangement uses TRBV6-2 or TRBV6-3 and TRBJ1-6; D unclear. The CDR3 loop spans 16 amino acids. Trimming took 6 bases from V and 0 from J, leaving 12 bases between them. The germline V gene has CDR1 MNHEY and CDR2 SVGEGT. CDR3 DNA sequence: TGTGCCAGCAGACCCCAGCGGAGCTCCTATAATTCACCCCTCCACTTT. This encodes CASRPQRSSYNSPLHF.

This clonotype came up many times. This sequence joins TRBV20-1 and TRBJ2-2; no clear D. V lost 0 bases and J 0 bases, leaving 8 bases between the germline ends. Germline V gene sequence: CDR1 DFQATT, CDR2 SNEGSKA (reference sequence). This CDR3 spans 15 amino acids. The CDR3 loop is CSARDRRSNTGELFF. The CDR3 nucleotides read TGCAGTGCTAGAGATCGGCGTTCGAACACCGGGGAGCTGTTTTTT.